This TCR beta chain was identified in a study of CD8 T cells in Susac syndrome. The CDR3 consists of 13 residues. CDR1 is MNHEY and CDR2 is SVGAGI in the germline V gene. The ends were cut back, 0 bases at V and 9 bases at J, with 9 bases in the middle. Study observations and caveats: The number of individuals included in the study's TCR sequencing and HLA analysis was acknowledged as relatively small.

The authors reverse transcribed roughly 0.45 to 1 ug RNA with random hexamers. TCRdb processed the immunoSEQ multiplex PCR reads anew with MiXCR; each CDR3 protein has one entry. This sample has about 150,000 distinct CDR3 sequences, with nearly 97% found just once. A note on this clonotype: What it binds is not known.

TCR beta from blood CD8+ and CD4+ T cells was sequenced. The multiple sclerosis controls were treatment-naive patients, and their relapsing-remitting disease was stable or active. The V call is TRBV6-5, the J call TRBJ1-5; D is unresolved. Material for sequencing was CD8+ T cells from PBMCs. The receptor was isolated from a human donor with multiple sclerosis. In nucleotides, the CDR3 is TGTGCCAGCAGTTACTCGGGCGCCAGGCCCCAGCATTTT. Its translation: CASSYSGARPQHF.